Following are 22 T cell receptor beta chains from one sample sequenced in a study of graft-versus-host responses after intestinal transplantation (dated by TCRdb to the early 2020s). Libraries were built with the immunoSEQ multiplex PCR assay. TCRdb provides this immuneACCESS table in a form limited to in-frame rearrangements. Some clones are lacking; in checked studies, under half of them reflect an unresolved V gene, and why the rest are absent is not known. Present in this sample are roughly 56,000 clones, around nine tenths of which were seen just once. The ten most abundant clones make up 2.5% to 3% of the sample. Sequenced here: PBMCs, sampled about 120 days after intestinal transplantation. These receptor sequences come from a human patient who received an intestinal transplant, so some T cells may come from the graft donor.

The chain uses TRBV5-5 and TRBJ1-6; 8 nucleotides agree with TRBD1. V trimming: 0 bases; J trimming: 0 bases; junction bases outside the gene matches: 8. CDR1 SGHKS and CDR2 YYEKEE come from the germline V gene (reference sequence). CDR3 length: 19 residues. The CDR3 spells CASSLDGGTGRSYNSPLHF. In DNA, the CDR3 is TGTGCCAGCAGCTTGGATGGGGGGACAGGCCGCTCCTATAATTCACCCCTCCACTTT.

Of note for this clone: A read error may produce the germline difference seen at one junction end. The genes are TRBV7-9 and TRBJ2-7; maybe TRBD1 (6 bases). The germline V gene has CDR1 SEHNR and CDR2 FQNEAQ (reference sequence). The CDR3 runs to 13 residues. CDR3 bases: TGTGCCAGCAGCTTGGGGCAGGGGTACGAGCGGTACTTC. Protein sequence: CASSLGQGYERYF.

This clone was observed once. The V and J genes are TRBV11-2 and TRBJ2-2; TRBD1 aligns across 9 bases. The CDR3 length is 15 residues. V lost 6 bases, J lost 4 bases, and 6 bases stayed unmatched. CDR1 SGHAT and CDR2 FQNNGV come from the germline V gene. CDR3 in amino acids: CASRQQGARTGELFF. The CDR3 nucleotides read TGTGCCAGCAGACAACAGGGGGCGCGCACCGGGGAGCTGTTTTTT.

The chain uses TRBV27 and TRBJ2-1; tentative D call: TRBD2 (5 bases). V was cut by 6 bases and J by 6 bases, with 9 bases left in between. Germline values: CDR1 MNHEY, CDR2 SMNVEV (reference sequence). The CDR3 length is 12 residues. The CDR3 reads CASSPSFNEQFF. The CDR3 nucleotides read TGTGCCAGCAGCCCTAGCTTCAATGAGCAGTTCTTC.

DNA of the CDR3: TGTGCCAGCAGCTTAGAAGGCGGGGGGGCTTACGAGCAGTACTTC. Residues: CASSLEGGGAYEQYF. This chain uses TRBV11-2 with TRBJ2-7; 9 nucleotides match TRBD2. Germline V lookup: CDR1 SGHAT, CDR2 FQNNGV. V shed 0 bases and J 4 bases; nucleotides not matched to a gene: 4. The CDR3 runs to 15 residues.

The chain carries TRBV11-2 and TRBJ1-3; tentatively, D is TRBD1 (6 bases). Germline loops: CDR1 SGHAT, CDR2 FQNNGV. CDR3 length: 14 amino acids. V lost 6 bases and J 4 bases, leaving 13 bases between the germline ends. CDR3 DNA sequence: TGTGCCAGCAGTCCAACAGGGTCGGGAAACACCATATATTTT. It yields the protein CASSPTGSGNTIYF. The full variable domain, completed using reference TRBV11-2 and TRBJ1-3, is EAGVAQSPRYKIIEKRQSVAFWCNPISGHATLYWYQQILGQGPKLLIQFQNNGVVDDSQLPKDRFSAERLKGVDSTLKIQPAKLEDSAVYLCASSPTGSGNTIYFGEGSWLTVV.

The chain couples TRBV5-1 to TRBJ2-1; 8 bases map to TRBD2. In germline, CDR1 is SGHRS, CDR2 YFSETQ. The junction had 5 bases not matched to a gene; V was cut back by 2 bases and J by 7 bases. CDR3 length: 14 residues. Here the CDR3 reads CASSFVTSGNEQFF. CDR3 DNA: TGCGCCAGCAGCTTCGTAACTAGCGGAAATGAGCAGTTCTTC.

This clone was seen only a few times. The rearrangement joins TRBV10-3 to TRBJ1-4; no clear D gene. Trimming pared 11 bases from V and 4 bases from J, leaving 14 bases between. Germline V gene sequence: CDR1 ENHRY, CDR2 SYGVKD. CDR3 size: 13 residues. The CDR3 nucleotides are TGTGCCTCGAGGGAGGGTTATAATGAAAAACTGTTTTTT. Protein: CASREGYNEKLFF.

The V gene is TRBV5-4, the J gene TRBJ1-1, with a weak D call TRBD1 (6 bases). Deletions cut 1 base from V and 1 base from J, with 14 bases between. Germline CDR1 and CDR2: SGHNT and YYREEE (reference sequence). The CDR3 spans 16 residues. CDR3 in DNA: TGTGCCAGCAGCTTGCTTTTTGGACAGCCGAACACTGAAGCTTTCTTT. Residues: CASSLLFGQPNTEAFF.

The V call is TRBV7-9, the J call TRBJ2-3; tentatively, D is TRBD1 or TRBD2 (5 bases each). Germline lookup yields CDR1 SEHNR and CDR2 FQNEAQ (reference sequence). This CDR3 contains 15 residues. Trimming removed 1 base at V and 4 bases at J, with 12 bases between. CDR3 sequence reads: CASSLVGWDPDTQYF. CDR3 DNA: TGTGCCAGCAGCTTAGTTGGGTGGGACCCAGATACGCAGTATTTT. Drawing the rest from reference TRBV7-9 and TRBJ2-3, the complete variable domain is DTGVSQNPRHKITKRGQNVTFRCDPISEHNRLYWYRQTLGQGPEFLTYFQNEAQLEKSRLLSDRFSAERPKGSFSTLEIQRTEQGDSAMYLCASSLVGWDPDTQYFGPGTRLTVL.

CDR3 coding DNA: TGTGCCAGTAGTGATTGGACAGGCAGTTCACCCCTCCACTTT. It encodes CASSDWTGSSPLHF. The chain carries TRBV19 and TRBJ1-6, with 7 bases lining up with TRBD1. The J segment lost 9 bases and the V segment lost 5 bases, leaving 7 bases of the junction unmatched. Germline CDR1 is LNHDA and CDR2 is SQIVND (reference sequence). The CDR3 extends over 14 amino acids. Variable domain in full (rest from reference TRBV19 and TRBJ1-6): DGGITQSPKYLFRKEGQNVTLSCEQNLNHDAMYWYRQDPGQGLRLIYYSQIVNDFQKGDIAEGYSVSREKKESFPLTVTSAQKNPTAFYLCASSDWTGSSPLHFGNGTRLTVT.

V and J are TRBV9 and TRBJ1-1; possible D gene TRBD1, 6 bases. V lost 3 bases and J 1 base, leaving 10 bases between the germline ends. The CDR3 loop spans 14 amino acids. Germline assignment: CDR1 SGDLS and CDR2 YYNGEE. CDR3 sequence (DNA): TGTGCCAGCAGCGGACACAGGGAGAACACTGAAGCTTTCTTT. Protein: CASSGHRENTEAFF. Full variable domain (missing parts from reference TRBV9 and TRBJ1-1): DSGVTQTPKHLITATGQRVTLRCSPRSGDLSVYWYQQSLDQGLQFLIQYYNGEERAKGNILERFSAQQFPDLHSELNLSSLELGDSALYFCASSGHRENTEAFFGQGTRLTVV.

The rearrangement links TRBV28 to TRBJ1-2; 7 nucleotides match TRBD1. This CDR3 comprises 13 residues. Trimming cost V 6 bases and J 4 bases; bases outside gene matches: 5. Germline lookup yields CDR1 MDHEN and CDR2 SYDVKM. CDR3 sequence (DNA): TGTGCCAGCAGAAGGACAGGCACCTATGGCTACACCTTC. This gives the protein CASRRTGTYGYTF.

This sequence joins TRBV5-1 and TRBJ1-6; D might be TRBD1 (6 bases). Germline values: CDR1 SGHRS, CDR2 YFSETQ. Trimming left V 0 bases short and J 7 bases short, with 8 bases between. This CDR3 is 14 amino acids long. The CDR3: CASSLVGGNSPLHF. The CDR3 nucleotides read TGCGCCAGCAGCTTGGTTGGGGGCAATTCACCCCTCCACTTT. Full variable domain (remainder filled in from reference TRBV5-1 and TRBJ1-6): KAGVTQTPRYLIKTRGQQVTLSCSPISGHRSVSWYQQTPGQGLQFLFEYFSETQRNKGNFPGRFSGRQFSNSRSEMNVSTLELGDSALYLCASSLVGGNSPLHFGNGTRLTVT.

This clone was detected once. The chain recombines TRBV11-2 with TRBJ2-1; perhaps TRBD2 as D (6 bases). V gave up 1 base and J gave up 10 bases, with 11 bases separating them. The CDR3 extends over 13 amino acids. Germline V gene sequence: CDR1 SGHAT, CDR2 FQNNGV. The chain's CDR3 is CASSLAVSGEQFF. For the CDR3, the DNA is TGTGCCAGCAGCTTAGCGGTGAGCGGGGAGCAGTTCTTC.

The rearrangement uses TRBV5-8 and TRBJ1-5, with a tentative D call TRBD1 (5 bases). In germline, CDR1 is SGHTS, CDR2 YDEGEE. The CDR3 extends over 16 amino acids. Trimming removed 4 bases from V and 5 bases from J, with 19 bases in between. CDR3 in amino acids: CASSQLRGTEYQPQHF. CDR3 in DNA: TGTGCCAGCAGCCAGCTCCGGGGGACCGAATATCAGCCCCAGCATTTT.

The chain joins TRBV28 to TRBJ2-7, with D possibly TRBD1 on 6 matching bases. The V and J ends lost 4 bases and 0 bases respectively, with 19 bases between them. CDR3 size: 17 residues. Germline CDR1 MDHEN, CDR2 SYDVKM. The CDR3 protein is CASSSLMNRASSYEQYF. Written as DNA, the CDR3 is TGTGCCAGCAGTTCACTAATGAACAGGGCAAGCTCCTACGAGCAGTACTTC.

This chain connects TRBV6-1 to TRBJ2-2; D gene ambiguous. V was cut by 5 bases and J by 1 base, with 5 bases left in between. From germline, CDR1 is MNHNS and CDR2 SASEGT. This CDR3 is built from 13 residues. CDR3 DNA: TGTGCCAGCAGTCCCAAGAACACCGGGGAGCTGTTTTTT. Amino acid sequence: CASSPKNTGELFF.

V gene TRBV7-2 combines with J gene TRBJ2-2, with D perhaps given as TRBD1 or TRBD2 (6 bases each). This CDR3 region has 16 residues. In germline, CDR1 is SGHTA, CDR2 FQGNSA. V dropped 2 bases and J dropped 3 bases, with 13 bases sitting between them. In DNA, the CDR3 is TGTGCCAGCAGCTTAAGGGGGGCGAAATACACCGGGGAGCTGTTTTTT. Amino acids: CASSLRGAKYTGELFF. Full variable domain (missing parts from reference TRBV7-2 and TRBJ2-2): GAGVSQSPSNKVTEKGKDVELRCDPISGHTALYWYRQSLGQGLEFLIYFQGNSAPDKSGLPSDRFSAERTGGSVSTLTIQRTQQEDSAVYLCASSLRGAKYTGELFFGEGSRLTVL.

The chain has TRBV5-1 and TRBJ2-7; D tentatively reads TRBD1 or TRBD2 (5 bases each). Germline V gene data show CDR1 as SGHRS and CDR2 as YFSETQ. Trimming took 4 bases from V and 3 from J, leaving 14 bases between them. The CDR3 extends over 14 amino acids. CDR3: CASSPGDGLYEQYF. The CDR3 nucleotides are TGCGCCAGCAGCCCCGGGGACGGACTCTACGAGCAGTACTTC.

The chain joins TRBV9 to TRBJ2-3; D might be TRBD2 (5 bases). CDR3 length: 14 amino acids. Germline values: CDR1 SGDLS, CDR2 YYNGEE. Trimming left V 2 bases short and J 6 bases short, with 13 bases between. This CDR3 reads CASSVRAPGDTQYF. The CDR3 nucleotides are TGTGCCAGCAGCGTGAGGGCACCCGGGGATACGCAGTATTTT.

The V call is TRBV7-9, the J call TRBJ1-1; D not resolved. Trimming took 4 bases from V and 0 from J, leaving 12 bases between them. This CDR3 is built from 15 residues. From germline, CDR1 is SEHNR and CDR2 FQNEAQ (reference sequence). The CDR3 DNA sequence: TGTGCCAGCAGCTCCTTTTTTGAAATGAACACTGAAGCTTTCTTT. Its translation is CASSSFFEMNTEAFF.